Sequencing of this TCR beta chain was carried out in a study of blood T cell repertoires in COVID-19. About the study: There were acute and convalescent COVID-19 samples, and they came from the United States, Italy and Spain.

This CDR3 comprises 14 residues. The germline CDR1 and CDR2 sequences are KGHSH and LQKENI. The ends were cut back, 6 bases at V and 7 bases at J, with 15 bases in the middle. Under the authors' procedure: Reference gene primer amplification gave estimated nucleated cell counts. Method: immunoSEQ multiplex PCR; TCRdb's copy keeps in-frame clones and lacks some. The V and J calls and the clone size are those of that table, but D and trimming were determined from the DNA. The sample has about 26,000 clones; roughly 80% are singletons. V is TRBV18 and J is TRBJ1-4; D not certain. Sequencing input: peripheral blood. The TCR sequence derives from a human donor in a cohort sampled during active COVID-19. In DNA, the CDR3 is TGTGCCAGCTCTCTGACTCAAGGAGGTGAAAAACTGTTTTTT. This sequence encodes CASSLTQGGEKLFF.